In its sample, the clone carrying this T cell receptor (beta chain) was seen a few times. Its antigen is still unknown. The data derive from a study of blood T cells in healthy people across ages. Findings and limits, study-wide: Per-million-T-cell TCR beta diversity fell roughly linearly with age.

With a J-beta primer mix and a sample-barcoded 5' primer, a second PCR ran 7 to 11 cycles. The template-switch adaptor was a 5' adaptor with 12 random nucleotides. It tagged each cDNA molecule. Each CDR3 protein gets one entry after TCRdb re-called the 5' RACE reads with MiXCR. The repertoire includes more than 700,000 distinct CDR3 sequences, around 45% of them detected once, and 18% sits in the top ten. Sample donors were healthy Caucasian individuals that came from Russia, aged roughly 6 to 90. Donors each provided roughly 9.6 milliliters of peripheral blood. The receptor's source is a man older than 75 in good health. Input material: blood.

The CDR3 nucleotides read TGCGCCAGCAGCCAATCGGCGGGAGAGTACAATGAGCAGTTCTTC. Amino acid sequence: CASSQSAGEYNEQFF. This sequence joins TRBV4-1 and TRBJ2-1; 7 positions match TRBD2. The CDR3 runs to 15 residues. The germline CDR1 and CDR2 sequences are MGHRA and YSYEKL. Trimming removed 2 bases from V and 4 bases from J; junction bases left unmatched: 5.